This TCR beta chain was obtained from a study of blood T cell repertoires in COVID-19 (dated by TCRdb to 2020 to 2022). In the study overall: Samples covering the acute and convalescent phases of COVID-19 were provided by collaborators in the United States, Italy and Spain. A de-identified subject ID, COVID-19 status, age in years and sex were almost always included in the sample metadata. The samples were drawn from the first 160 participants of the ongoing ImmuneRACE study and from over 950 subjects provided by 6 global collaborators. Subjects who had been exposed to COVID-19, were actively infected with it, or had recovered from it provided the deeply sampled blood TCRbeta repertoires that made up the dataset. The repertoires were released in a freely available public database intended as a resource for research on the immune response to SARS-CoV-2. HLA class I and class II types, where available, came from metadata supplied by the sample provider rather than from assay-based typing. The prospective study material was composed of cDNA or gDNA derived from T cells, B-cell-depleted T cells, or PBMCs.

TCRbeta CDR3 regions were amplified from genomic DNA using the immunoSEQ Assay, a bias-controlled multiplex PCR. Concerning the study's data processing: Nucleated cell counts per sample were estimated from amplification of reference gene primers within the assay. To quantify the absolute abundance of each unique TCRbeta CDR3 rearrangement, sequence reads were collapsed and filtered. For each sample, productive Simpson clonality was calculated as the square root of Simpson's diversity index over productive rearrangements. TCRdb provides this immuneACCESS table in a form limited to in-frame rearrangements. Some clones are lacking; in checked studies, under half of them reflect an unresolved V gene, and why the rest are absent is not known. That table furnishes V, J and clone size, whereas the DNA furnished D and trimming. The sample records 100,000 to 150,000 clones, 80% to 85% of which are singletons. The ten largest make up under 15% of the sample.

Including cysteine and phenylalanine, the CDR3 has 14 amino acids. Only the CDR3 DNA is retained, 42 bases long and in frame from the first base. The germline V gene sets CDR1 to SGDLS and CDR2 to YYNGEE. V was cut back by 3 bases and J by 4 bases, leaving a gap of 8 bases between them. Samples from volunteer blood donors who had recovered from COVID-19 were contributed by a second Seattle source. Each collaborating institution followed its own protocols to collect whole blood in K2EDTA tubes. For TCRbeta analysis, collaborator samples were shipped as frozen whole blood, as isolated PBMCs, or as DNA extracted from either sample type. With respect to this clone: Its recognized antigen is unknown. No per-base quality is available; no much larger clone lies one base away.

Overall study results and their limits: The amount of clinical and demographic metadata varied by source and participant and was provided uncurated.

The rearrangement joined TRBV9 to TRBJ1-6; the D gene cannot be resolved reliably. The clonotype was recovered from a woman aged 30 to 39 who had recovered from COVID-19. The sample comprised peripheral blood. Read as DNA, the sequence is TGTGCCAGCAGCGATGAGGGTTATAATTCACCCCTCCACTTT. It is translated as CASSDEGYNSPLHF.